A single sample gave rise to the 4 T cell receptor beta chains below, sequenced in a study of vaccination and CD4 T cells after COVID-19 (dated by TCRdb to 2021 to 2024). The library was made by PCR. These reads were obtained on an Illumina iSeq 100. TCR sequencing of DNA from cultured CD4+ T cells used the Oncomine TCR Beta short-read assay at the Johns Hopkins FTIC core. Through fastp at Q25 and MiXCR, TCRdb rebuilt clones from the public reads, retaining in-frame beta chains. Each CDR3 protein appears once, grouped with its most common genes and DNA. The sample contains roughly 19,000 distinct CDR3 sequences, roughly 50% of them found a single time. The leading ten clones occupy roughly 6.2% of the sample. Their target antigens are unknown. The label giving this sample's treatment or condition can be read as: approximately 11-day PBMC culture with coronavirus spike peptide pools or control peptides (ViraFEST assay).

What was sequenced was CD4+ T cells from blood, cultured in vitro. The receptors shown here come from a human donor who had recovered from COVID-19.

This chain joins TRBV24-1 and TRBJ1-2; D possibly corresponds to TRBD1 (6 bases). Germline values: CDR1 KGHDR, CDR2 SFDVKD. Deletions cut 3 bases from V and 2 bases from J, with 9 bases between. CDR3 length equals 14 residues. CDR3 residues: CATSDTGRNYGYTF. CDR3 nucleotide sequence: TGTGCCACCAGTGATACAGGGAGGAACTATGGCTACACCTTC.

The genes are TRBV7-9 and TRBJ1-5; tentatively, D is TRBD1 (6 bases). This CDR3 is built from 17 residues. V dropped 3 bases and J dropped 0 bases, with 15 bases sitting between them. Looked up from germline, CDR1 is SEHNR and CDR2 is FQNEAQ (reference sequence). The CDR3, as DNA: TGTGCCAGCAGCTTGTTGAGGGGGAATTATAGCAATCAGCCCCAGCATTTT. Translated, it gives CASSLLRGNYSNQPQHF.

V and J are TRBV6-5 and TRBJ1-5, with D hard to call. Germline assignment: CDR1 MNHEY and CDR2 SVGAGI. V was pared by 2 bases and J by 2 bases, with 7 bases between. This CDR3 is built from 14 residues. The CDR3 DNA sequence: TGTGCCAGCAGTTACGGTGGGGGCAATCAGCCCCAGCATTTT. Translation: CASSYGGGNQPQHF.

CDR3 in amino acids: CASSSGRTGVDTQYF. CDR3 DNA: TGTGCCAGCAGCTCGGGGCGGACAGGGGTGGATACGCAGTATTTT. The rearrangement uses TRBV7-7 and TRBJ2-3; 9 nucleotides match TRBD1. This CDR3 has 15 residues. V lost 4 bases and J lost 6; bases outside the gene matches: 8. Per the germline V gene, CDR1 is SSHAT and CDR2 is FNYEAQ (reference sequence). Full variable domain (rest looked up from reference TRBV7-7 and TRBJ2-3): GAGVSQSPRYKVTKRGQDVTLRCDPISSHATLYWYQQALGQGPEFLTYFNYEAQPDKSGLPSDRFSAERPEGSISTLTIQRTEQRDSAMYRCASSSGRTGVDTQYFGPGTRLTVL.